The 9 T cell receptor beta chains presented below share a single source sample, sequenced in a study of a mutant IDH1 vaccine in newly diagnosed glioma. These TCRs are of unknown antigen specificity. Time point of the sample: week 35, safety follow-up. Vaccination used 300 ug of mutant IDH1 20-mer peptide per dose, with topical imiquimod. Data came from immunoSEQ multiplex PCR; TCRdb stores just in-frame clones and leaves some out. The sample records around 26,000 clones, over 80% being singletons. The input for sequencing was PBMCs, taken from a glioma patient whose treatment included an IDH1 peptide vaccine. The source is a man under 40 with glioma.

The chain employs TRBV7-8 and TRBJ1-1; D possibly corresponds to TRBD1 (5 bases). Germline V CDR1 and CDR2: SGHVS, FQNEAQ. The CDR3 length is 15 residues. Trimming took 5 bases from V and 3 from J, leaving 16 bases between them. CDR3 coding DNA: TGTGCCAGCAGCCCTCGACAGACGTTTGACACTGAAGCTTTCTTT. It yields the protein CASSPRQTFDTEAFF.

Concerning this clone: Relative to the germline gene, one junction end is altered; a read error may explain this. This CDR3 reads CASSLLAGSNQPQHF. Written as DNA, the CDR3 is TGTGCCAGCAGCTTATTAGCCGGCAGCAATCAGCCCCAGCATTTT. The chain employs TRBV27 and TRBJ1-5; D not resolved. Germline V gene data show CDR1 as MNHEY and CDR2 as SMNVEV (reference sequence). The CDR3 sequence is 15 residues long.

As to this clone: This sample also contains other DNA sequences that code for the same CDR3. This sequence joins TRBV6-1 and TRBJ1-2; TRBD1 is a possible D gene (6 bases). CDR3 length: 14 amino acids. Trimming pared 7 bases from V and 0 bases from J, leaving 12 bases between. The germline CDR1 and CDR2 sequences are MNHNS and SASEGT. In DNA form, the CDR3 reads TGTGCCAGCACCCGAGACAGGTCTAACTATGGCTACACCTTC. It is translated as CASTRDRSNYGYTF.

The CDR3 sequence: CAWSVNDVYEQYF. The CDR3 DNA is TGTGCCTGGAGTGTGAACGATGTCTACGAGCAGTACTTC. This chain links TRBV30 with TRBJ2-7; D unresolved. The V gene lost 0 bases and the J gene lost 3 bases, with 9 bases spanning the gap. The CDR3 is 13 amino acids. Germline CDR1 and CDR2: GTSNPN and SVGIG (reference sequence).

J is TRBJ2-3 and V is TRBV4-1, with D perhaps matching TRBD2 (6 bases). Germline V gene sequence: CDR1 MGHRA, CDR2 YSYEKL. The CDR3 has 18 residues. The V end lost 1 base, the J end lost 1 base, and 18 bases lay between the germline ends. The CDR3 DNA is TGCGCCAGCAGCCAAGTCCTGATTCTAGCGCGGGGCACAGATACGCAGTATTTT. Its translation: CASSQVLILARGTDTQYF.

The J gene is TRBJ2-7, the V gene TRBV7-9; no definite D call. CDR3 length: 13 amino acids. Germline lookup yields CDR1 SEHNR and CDR2 FQNEAQ (reference sequence). The ends were cut back, 0 bases at V and 3 bases at J, with 6 bases in the middle. The DNA of the CDR3 is TGTGCCAGCAGCTTAGCCGGAAACTACGAGCAGTACTTC. Protein sequence: CASSLAGNYEQYF.

V and J are TRBV27 and TRBJ2-1; the D gene is possibly TRBD1 (6 bases). Germline V CDR1 and CDR2: MNHEY, SMNVEV (reference sequence). The V and J ends lost 6 bases and 6 bases respectively, with 15 bases between them. CDR3 length: 14 residues. The CDR3 is CASRENRVRNEQFF. CDR3 sequence (DNA): TGTGCCAGCAGAGAGAACAGGGTTCGCAATGAGCAGTTCTTC.

V is TRBV5-6 and J is TRBJ2-1; a possible D gene is TRBD2 (6 bases). Looked up from germline, CDR1 is SGHDT and CDR2 is YYEEEE. The CDR3 has 14 residues. V shed 0 bases and J shed 4 bases, with 8 bases lying between them. The DNA of the CDR3 is TGTGCCAGCAGCTTGGAGGGGACTTACAATGAGCAGTTCTTC. Translating gives CASSLEGTYNEQFF.

This clone appeared once. As DNA, the CDR3 is TGTGCCTGGAGTGTACTTAGGGGGGGTGAAAAACTGTTTTTT. Translating it yields CAWSVLRGGEKLFF. This chain uses TRBV30 with TRBJ1-4; D might be TRBD1 (6 bases). Per the germline V gene, CDR1 is GTSNPN and CDR2 is SVGIG (reference sequence). V lost 0 bases and J 7 bases, leaving 12 bases between the germline ends. The CDR3 consists of 14 residues.